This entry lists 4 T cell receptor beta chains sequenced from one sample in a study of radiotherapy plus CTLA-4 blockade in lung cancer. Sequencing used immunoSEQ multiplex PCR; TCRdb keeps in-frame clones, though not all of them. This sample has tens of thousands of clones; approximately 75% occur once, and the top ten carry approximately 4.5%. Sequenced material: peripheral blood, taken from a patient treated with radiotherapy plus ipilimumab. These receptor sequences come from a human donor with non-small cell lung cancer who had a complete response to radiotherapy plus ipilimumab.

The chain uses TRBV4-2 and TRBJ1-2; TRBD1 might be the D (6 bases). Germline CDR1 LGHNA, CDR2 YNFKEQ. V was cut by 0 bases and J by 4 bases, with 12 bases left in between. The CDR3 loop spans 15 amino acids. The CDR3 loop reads CASSQEGQSLYGYTF. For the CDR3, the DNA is TGTGCCAGCAGCCAAGAAGGACAGTCCCTCTATGGCTACACCTTC.

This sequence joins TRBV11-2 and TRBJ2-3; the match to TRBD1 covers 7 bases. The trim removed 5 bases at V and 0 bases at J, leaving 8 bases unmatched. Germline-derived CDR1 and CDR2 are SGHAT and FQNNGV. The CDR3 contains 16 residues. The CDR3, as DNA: TGTGCCAGCAGCCCGATACGGACAGGAAGCACAGATACGCAGTATTTT. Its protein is CASSPIRTGSTDTQYF.

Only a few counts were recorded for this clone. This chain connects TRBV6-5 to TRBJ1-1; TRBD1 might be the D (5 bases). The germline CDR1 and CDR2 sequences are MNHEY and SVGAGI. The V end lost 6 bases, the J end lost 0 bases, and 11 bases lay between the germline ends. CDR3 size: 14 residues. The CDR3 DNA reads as TGTGCCAGCAGCCAACGACAGTTGAACACTGAAGCTTTCTTT. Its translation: CASSQRQLNTEAFF.

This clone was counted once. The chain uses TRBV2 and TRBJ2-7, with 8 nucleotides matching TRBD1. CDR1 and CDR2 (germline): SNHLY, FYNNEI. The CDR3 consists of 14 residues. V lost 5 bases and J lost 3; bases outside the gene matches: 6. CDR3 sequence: CASSPVGQGYEQYF. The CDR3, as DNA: TGTGCCAGCAGTCCCGTTGGACAGGGCTACGAGCAGTACTTC.